These 20 T cell receptor beta chains were all obtained from the same sample, sequenced in a study of T cell clones after liver transplantation (dated by TCRdb to between 2019 and 2020). The library was produced with the immunoSEQ multiplex PCR assay. The source is immuneACCESS, and TCRdb retained only in-frame sequences with V and J called. Part of the clones is not carried over; for the studies checked, unresolved V genes explain less than half of this, and the remainder is unexplained. The sample profile shows tens of thousands of clones; approximately 82% of them were found once. The ten biggest clones cover 2.8% of the sample. This sample comprised CD4+ T cells from blood, obtained at the 22-month timepoint. Source of these receptors: a human patient who received a liver transplant. Following a transplant, some T cells may be graft donor cells, not patient cells.

The genes are TRBV11-2 and TRBJ2-5; no reliable D call. This CDR3 contains 16 residues. Per the germline V gene, CDR1 is SGHAT and CDR2 is FQNNGV. Deletions cut 2 bases from V and 3 bases from J, with 16 bases between. CDR3 loop: CASSLFSALLEETQYF. The DNA of the CDR3 is TGTGCCAGCAGCTTATTCTCTGCGTTGTTGGAAGAGACCCAGTACTTC. Full variable domain (rest looked up from reference TRBV11-2 and TRBJ2-5): EAGVAQSPRYKIIEKRQSVAFWCNPISGHATLYWYQQILGQGPKLLIQFQNNGVVDDSQLPKDRFSAERLKGVDSTLKIQPAKLEDSAVYLCASSLFSALLEETQYFGPGTRLLVL.

V gene TRBV29-1 combines with J gene TRBJ2-2; no clear D. V gave up 1 base and J gave up 3 bases, with 6 bases separating them. This CDR3 comprises 13 residues. Germline assignment: CDR1 SQVTM and CDR2 ANQGSEA. The DNA for the CDR3 is TGCAGCGTTGAAGGAGTGTACACCGGGGAGCTGTTTTTT. Its translation is CSVEGVYTGELFF.

The rearrangement links TRBV7-2 to TRBJ1-5, with D possibly TRBD1 on 5 matching bases. CDR3 length equals 16 residues. V lost 1 base and J lost 1, with 11 bases in between. The germline gives CDR1 SGHTA, CDR2 FQGNSA. In DNA form, the CDR3 reads TGTGCCAGCAGCTTAGTGGGGGGGGAAAGCAATCAGCCCCAGCATTTT. Protein product: CASSLVGGESNQPQHF. Full variable domain (rest looked up from reference TRBV7-2 and TRBJ1-5): GAGVSQSPSNKVTEKGKDVELRCDPISGHTALYWYRQSLGQGLEFLIYFQGNSAPDKSGLPSDRFSAERTGGSVSTLTIQRTQQEDSAVYLCASSLVGGESNQPQHFGDGTRLSIL.

The chain employs TRBV7-2 and TRBJ1-2; possible D gene TRBD1, 6 bases. Trimming cost V 5 bases and J 2 bases, with 9 bases left between them. The V gene's germline CDR1 is SGHTA and CDR2 FQGNSA. This CDR3 spans 13 amino acids. CDR3 residues: CASSPGTNYGYTF. In DNA, the CDR3 is TGTGCCAGCAGCCCCGGGACAAACTATGGCTACACCTTC.

This clone was counted only a few times. The chain is built from TRBV6-6 and TRBJ1-3; the match to TRBD1 covers 7 bases. The V and J ends lost 9 bases and 0 bases, in that order; junction bases with no gene match: 11. The germline V gene has CDR1 MNHNY and CDR2 SVGAGI (reference sequence). The CDR3 contains 16 residues. In DNA form, the CDR3 reads TGTGCCAGTCGGGACAGCACTTCGGGCTCTGGAAACACCATATATTTT. This codes for CASRDSTSGSGNTIYF.

The chain uses TRBV7-9 and TRBJ1-2; 11 bases are shared with TRBD1. The CDR3 runs 16 residues. Germline-derived CDR1 and CDR2 are SEHNR and FQNEAQ (reference sequence). V was pared by 1 base and J by 7 bases, with 8 bases of the junction left unmatched. The CDR3 spells CASSLVQGQGAAGYTF. The DNA for the CDR3 is TGTGCCAGCAGCTTAGTCCAAGGACAGGGGGCGGCTGGCTACACCTTC.

The sample holds a few counts of this clone. The rearrangement links TRBV10-3 to TRBJ2-5; TRBD2 matches 10 bases. This CDR3 region has 15 residues. From germline, CDR1 is ENHRY and CDR2 SYGVKD. V was clipped by 6 bases and J by 5 bases; unmatched bases: 9. The CDR3 reads CAISPGTSVRETQYF. CDR3 DNA: TGTGCCATCAGCCCCGGGACTAGCGTCCGGGAGACCCAGTACTTC.

The genes are TRBV28 and TRBJ1-2; the D gene is possibly TRBD1 (5 bases). Trimming removed 11 bases at V and 5 bases at J, with 21 bases between. The CDR3 spans 14 residues. In germline, CDR1 is MDHEN, CDR2 SYDVKM. CDR3: CAFGPPGSLYGYTF. CDR3 bases: TGTGCCTTCGGCCCCCCAGGGTCCCTATATGGCTACACCTTC.

The V gene is TRBV6-1, the J gene TRBJ1-4; unclear D gene. Trimming stripped 6 bases from V and 8 bases from J, with 10 bases between. The CDR3 has 12 amino acids. Germline V lookup: CDR1 MNHNS, CDR2 SASEGT. CDR3 in DNA: TGTGCCAGCAGCTTATCGAAGGAAAAACTGTTTTTT. Residues: CASSLSKEKLFF.

The gene calls are TRBV9 and TRBJ2-7; D possibly corresponds to TRBD1 (6 bases). CDR1 is SGDLS, CDR2 YYNGEE, per germline. CDR3 length: 14 amino acids. V shed 3 bases and J shed 3 bases, with 13 bases lying between them. DNA for the CDR3: TGTGCCAGCAGCGCCCCGGGACATCACTACGAGCAGTACTTC. Translated, it gives CASSAPGHHYEQYF.

The CDR3 DNA reads as TGTGCCAGCAGTTCCCCTGGTGGACAGGCGGGACAGCCCCAGCATTTT. Translated, it gives CASSSPGGQAGQPQHF. V is TRBV28 and J is TRBJ1-5; TRBD1 matches at 7 bases. The CDR3 loop spans 16 amino acids. The ends lost 4 bases at V and 7 bases at J; junction bases unmatched: 13. Germline V gene lookup returns CDR1 MDHEN and CDR2 SYDVKM.

This clone turned up a few times. The genes are TRBV27 and TRBJ2-7, with TRBD1 as a possible D gene (6 bases). V lost 5 bases and J 3 bases, leaving 11 bases between the germline ends. Germline-derived CDR1 and CDR2 are MNHEY and SMNVEV (reference sequence). This CDR3 spans 13 amino acids. In DNA, the CDR3 is TGTGCCAGCAGTCCCCGAGGGGGCTACGAGCAGTACTTC. As protein: CASSPRGGYEQYF.

This rearrangement joins TRBV21-1 to TRBJ2-5; the table's D call TRBD2 went unverified against the DNA. TRBV21-1 has pseudogene status. CDR3 length: 14 residues. CDR3 coding DNA: TGTGCCCGGCCTCGAGGTAGACCGTGGGAGACCCAGTACTTC. It specifies CARPRGRPWETQYF.

V gene TRBV5-4 combines with J gene TRBJ2-2, with D hard to call. V was shortened by 4 bases and J by 5 bases, with 9 bases between the two germline ends. CDR1 is SGHNT, CDR2 YYREEE, per germline (reference sequence). This CDR3 is 13 amino acids long. CDR3 sequence: CASSLIGTGELFF. The CDR3 region has the DNA TGTGCCAGCAGCCTTATTGGTACCGGGGAGCTGTTTTTT.

The DNA of the CDR3 is TGTGCCAGCAGTGGGACAGGAGGAGGTAGCTATGGCTACACCTTC. This encodes CASSGTGGGSYGYTF. The V and J genes are TRBV27 and TRBJ1-2; 8 bases agree with TRBD1. Germline V gene sequence: CDR1 MNHEY, CDR2 SMNVEV (reference sequence). The CDR3 has 15 amino acids. Trimming took 5 bases from V and 4 from J; bases not matched to a gene: 9.

The chain couples TRBV7-2 to TRBJ2-1; D is unresolved. Trimming pared 5 bases from V and 8 bases from J, leaving 10 bases between. Germline-derived CDR1 and CDR2 are SGHTA and FQGNSA. The CDR3 runs 12 residues. For the CDR3, the DNA is TGTGCCAGCAGCCTAAGGCGACATGAGCAGTTCTTC. Protein: CASSLRRHEQFF.

V and J are TRBV9 and TRBJ2-3; 8 bases match TRBD1. Trimming at V came to 3 bases and at J to 5 bases, leaving 11 bases not matched to a gene. The CDR3 is 16 residues long. Germline values: CDR1 SGDLS, CDR2 YYNGEE. CDR3: CASSGSDRERRDTQYF. CDR3 nucleotides: TGTGCCAGCAGCGGGTCGGACAGGGAAAGGAGAGATACGCAGTATTTT.

The chain is built from TRBV15 and TRBJ1-2; D is undetermined. Trimming shortened V by 1 base and J by 4 bases, and 10 bases separated the two germline ends. The CDR3 is 14 residues long. CDR1 and CDR2 (germline): LNHNV, YYDKDF (reference sequence). CDR3 in amino acids: CATSRAGSGYGYTF. As DNA, the CDR3 is TGTGCCACCAGCAGAGCCGGGAGCGGCTATGGCTACACCTTC.

This chain joins TRBV5-4 and TRBJ1-3; D gene uncertain. The length of the CDR3 is 16 residues. V lost 2 bases and J lost 0, with 12 bases in between. Per the germline V gene, CDR1 is SGHNT and CDR2 is YYREEE (reference sequence). The CDR3 DNA reads as TGTGCCAGCAGCTTATTTATGGGTTTCTCTGGAAACACCATATATTTT. Protein: CASSLFMGFSGNTIYF.

This clone has a handful of counts. V and J are TRBV5-1 and TRBJ2-1, with 7 nucleotides matching TRBD1. CDR3 length equals 13 residues. After removal of 3 bases from V and 7 bases from J, the junction contained 4 bases not matched to a gene. Germline V lookup: CDR1 SGHRS, CDR2 YFSETQ. In nucleotides, the CDR3 is TGCGCCAGCAGCTCAACCAGGGGGAATGAGCAGTTCTTC. Its protein is CASSSTRGNEQFF.